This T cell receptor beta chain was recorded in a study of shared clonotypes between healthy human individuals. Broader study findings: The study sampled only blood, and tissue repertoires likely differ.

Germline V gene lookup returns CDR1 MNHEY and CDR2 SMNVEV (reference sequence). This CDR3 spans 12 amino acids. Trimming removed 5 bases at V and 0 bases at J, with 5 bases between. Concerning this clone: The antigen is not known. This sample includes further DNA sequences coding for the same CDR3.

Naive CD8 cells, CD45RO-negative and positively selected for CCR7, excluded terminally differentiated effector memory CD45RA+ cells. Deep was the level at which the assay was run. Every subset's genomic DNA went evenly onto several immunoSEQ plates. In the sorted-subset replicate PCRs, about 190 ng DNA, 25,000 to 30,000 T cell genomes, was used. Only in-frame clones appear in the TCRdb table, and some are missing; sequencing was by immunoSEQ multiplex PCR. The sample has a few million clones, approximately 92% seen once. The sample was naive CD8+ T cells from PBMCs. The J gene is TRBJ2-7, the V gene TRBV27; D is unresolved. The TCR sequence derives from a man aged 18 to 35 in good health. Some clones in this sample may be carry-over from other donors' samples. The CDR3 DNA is TGTGCCAGCAGTCCGCCCTCCTACGAGCAGTACTTC. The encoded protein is CASSPPSYEQYF.